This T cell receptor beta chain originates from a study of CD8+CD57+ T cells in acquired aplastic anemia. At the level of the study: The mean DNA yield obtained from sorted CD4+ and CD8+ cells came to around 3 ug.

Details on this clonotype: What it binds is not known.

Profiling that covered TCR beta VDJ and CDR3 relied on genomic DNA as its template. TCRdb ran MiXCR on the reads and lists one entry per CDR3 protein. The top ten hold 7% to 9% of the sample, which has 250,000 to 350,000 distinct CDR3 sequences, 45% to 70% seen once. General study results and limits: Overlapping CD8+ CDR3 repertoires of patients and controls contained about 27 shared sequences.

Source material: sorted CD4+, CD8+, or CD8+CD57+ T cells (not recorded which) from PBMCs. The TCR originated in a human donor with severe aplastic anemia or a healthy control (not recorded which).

The CDR3 reads CASSELGSWIETQYF. The CDR3, as DNA: TGTGCCAGCAGTGAATTGGGTAGCTGGATAGAGACCCAGTACTTC. This chain joins TRBV2 and TRBJ2-5, with D unresolved. The length of the CDR3 is 15 residues. With 2 bases removed from V and 4 bases from J, the gap between germline ends came to 14 bases. The germline V gene has CDR1 SNHLY and CDR2 FYNNEI.